Each of the 25 T cell receptor beta chains below was sequenced from the same sample in a study of identical twins. One entry per CDR3 protein, called by TCRdb with MiXCR from the 5' RACE reads. This table has around 340,000 distinct CDR3 sequences, 8.5% to 10% appearing once. The specimen was naive T cells sorted from blood. These receptor sequences come from a woman aged 50 to 65 in good health.

The table lists this clonotype with many counts. This sequence joins TRBV3-1 and TRBJ2-1; a possible D gene is TRBD2 (5 bases). The germline V gene has CDR1 LGHDT and CDR2 YNNKEL (reference sequence). The CDR3 extends over 16 amino acids. With 0 bases removed from V and 4 bases from J, the gap between germline ends came to 13 bases. The chain's CDR3 is CASSQDRRRVYNEQFF. In DNA form, the CDR3 reads TGTGCCAGCAGCCAAGATAGGCGGCGGGTTTACAATGAGCAGTTCTTC.

The J gene is TRBJ1-1, the V gene TRBV2; weak D call: TRBD1 (5 bases). The V gene's germline CDR1 is SNHLY and CDR2 FYNNEI. The CDR3 is made up of 14 amino acids. V was trimmed by 1 base and J by 3 bases, leaving 9 bases between them. Here the CDR3 DNA reads TGTGCCAGCAGTGAAGTCGGGGGTGACACTGAAGCTTTCTTT. This encodes CASSEVGGDTEAFF.

This clonotype was detected only a few times. The rearrangement joins TRBV7-8 to TRBJ2-1; weak D call: TRBD2 (6 bases). Germline CDR1 SGHVS, CDR2 FQNEAQ. The CDR3 is made up of 17 amino acids. The V and J ends lost 1 base and 4 bases respectively, with 17 bases between them. The CDR3 region has the DNA TGTGCCAGCAGCTTAGGGAGGGCGGGGAGGCGATACAATGAGCAGTTCTTC. Its protein is CASSLGRAGRRYNEQFF.

This clonotype was detected a few times. This sequence joins TRBV12-5 and TRBJ1-3, with D perhaps matching TRBD1 (6 bases). In germline, CDR1 is LGHNT, CDR2 FRNRAP. Trimming took 7 bases from V and 2 from J, leaving 21 bases between them. The CDR3 spans 17 residues. DNA of the CDR3: TGTGCTAGTGTTACCGGGGCAGGGGCTACCCCTGGAAACACCATATATTTT. It encodes CASVTGAGATPGNTIYF.

The sample holds many counts of this clonotype. The J gene is TRBJ2-7, the V gene TRBV27, with D perhaps matching TRBD1 (6 bases). The CDR3 has 13 residues. Germline-derived CDR1 and CDR2 are MNHEY and SMNVEV (reference sequence). The V end was cut by 2 bases, the J end by 7 bases, with 12 bases between. The CDR3 sequence: CASSLTGFREQYF. The DNA for the CDR3 is TGTGCCAGCAGTTTAACAGGGTTCAGGGAGCAGTACTTC.

This clonotype occurred many times. The chain has TRBV25-1 and TRBJ1-4, with no clear D. V lost 6 bases and J lost 4, with 6 bases in between. Germline CDR1 and CDR2: MGHDK and SYGVNS. CDR3 length: 12 amino acids. CDR3 DNA sequence: TGTGCCAGCAGCCGGGATAATGAAAAACTGTTTTTT. Translating it yields CASSRDNEKLFF.

The chain carries TRBV2 and TRBJ2-7, with D tentatively TRBD2 (6 bases). Trimming left V 4 bases short and J 7 bases short, with 11 bases between. The V gene's germline CDR1 is SNHLY and CDR2 FYNNEI. CDR3 length equals 12 residues. CDR3 nucleotides: TGTGCCAGCAGTGCCGGGGGAGAAGAGCAGTACTTC. Translated, it gives CASSAGGEEQYF.

Only a few counts were recorded for this clonotype. This sequence joins TRBV7-3 and TRBJ1-3; no clear D gene. CDR1 is SGHTA, CDR2 FQGTGA, per germline. V dropped 4 bases and J dropped 7 bases, with 14 bases sitting between them. CDR3 length equals 14 residues. CDR3 nucleotides: TGTGCCAGCAGCTCCGGACCAAAGTCCAACACCATATATTTT. Protein product: CASSSGPKSNTIYF. Using reference TRBV7-3 and TRBJ1-3 for the parts outside the CDR3, the full variable domain is GAGVSQTPSNKVTEKGKYVELRCDPISGHTALYWYRQSLGQGPEFLIYFQGTGAADDSGLPNDRFFAVRPEGSVSTLKIQRTERGDSAVYLCASSSGPKSNTIYFGEGSWLTVV.

This clonotype has at least ten counts. This rearrangement joins TRBV5-1 to TRBJ1-5; TRBD1 aligns across 7 bases. The length of the CDR3 is 15 residues. J was trimmed by 2 bases and V by 1 base; bases with no gene match: 3. Germline CDR1 is SGHRS and CDR2 is YFSETQ. The DNA for the CDR3 is TGCGCCAGCAGCTTGAGCGGGACAGGCAATCAGCCCCAGCATTTT. Amino acid sequence: CASSLSGTGNQPQHF.

This clonotype turned up a few times. V usage is TRBV29-1 and J usage is TRBJ1-1; D might be TRBD1 (5 bases). With 0 bases removed from V and 1 base from J, the gap between germline ends came to 12 bases. This CDR3 comprises 15 residues. The germline CDR1 and CDR2 sequences are SQVTM and ANQGSEA. CDR3 protein: CSVEDLGRENTEAFF. Here the CDR3 DNA reads TGCAGCGTTGAAGATCTCGGCAGGGAGAACACTGAAGCTTTCTTT.

The CDR3 sequence is CASSQSPGFGNTIYF. DNA of the CDR3: TGTGCCAGCAGCCAGAGTCCTGGGTTCGGAAACACCATATATTTT. The genes are TRBV3-1 and TRBJ1-3; D remains ambiguous. Germline-derived CDR1 and CDR2 are LGHDT and YNNKEL (reference sequence). The CDR3 has 15 residues. V dropped 3 bases and J dropped 4 bases, with 13 bases sitting between them.

V gene TRBV4-1 combines with J gene TRBJ2-7; D tentatively fits TRBD1 or TRBD2 (6 bases each). This CDR3 is 16 amino acids long. V was cut by 0 bases and J by 4 bases, with 16 bases left in between. Germline V gene lookup returns CDR1 MGHRA and CDR2 YSYEKL. CDR3 residues: CASSQEAGGWGYEQYF. The CDR3 DNA reads TGCGCCAGCAGCCAAGAAGCCGGGGGCTGGGGGTACGAGCAGTACTTC.

This sequence joins TRBV7-8 and TRBJ1-2; possible D gene TRBD1, 5 bases. V was pared by 2 bases and J by 8 bases, with 18 bases between. CDR1 is SGHVS and CDR2 is FQNEAQ in the germline V gene. The CDR3 loop spans 15 amino acids. The CDR3 is CASSLSGQDMVGYTF. CDR3 in DNA: TGTGCCAGCAGCTTAAGTGGGCAGGACATGGTCGGCTACACCTTC.

This clonotype was seen a few times. CDR3 coding DNA: TGTGCCAGCAGTTACCCAACGGGAGGGTTCTACGAGCAGTACTTC. Protein product: CASSYPTGGFYEQYF. The chain carries TRBV6-5 and TRBJ2-7, with 8 bases lining up with TRBD2. The CDR3 runs 15 residues. CDR1 is MNHEY, CDR2 SVGAGI, per germline. With 2 bases clipped from V and 3 bases from J, the junction kept 6 bases outside the gene matches.

This clonotype was observed a handful of times. The chain is built from TRBV5-1 and TRBJ2-7; maybe TRBD1 (5 bases). This CDR3 has 12 amino acids. Trimming removed 4 bases at V and 6 bases at J, with 11 bases between. Germline V gene lookup returns CDR1 SGHRS and CDR2 YFSETQ. CDR3 region: CASSQEGVEQYF. CDR3 in DNA: TGCGCCAGCAGCCAGGAAGGGGTCGAGCAGTACTTC. The variable domain in full, with the rest retrieved from reference TRBV5-1 and TRBJ2-7, is KAGVTQTPRYLIKTRGQQVTLSCSPISGHRSVSWYQQTPGQGLQFLFEYFSETQRNKGNFPGRFSGRQFSNSRSEMNVSTLELGDSALYLCASSQEGVEQYFGPGTRLTVT.

This clonotype came up a few times. The chain carries TRBV4-1 and TRBJ2-3; D gene ambiguous. Germline V gene lookup returns CDR1 MGHRA and CDR2 YSYEKL. CDR3 length equals 17 residues. V was clipped by 1 base and J by 0 bases, with 14 bases between them. Here the CDR3 reads CASSQGVAGMSTDTQYF. The CDR3, as DNA: TGCGCCAGCAGCCAAGGGGTAGCTGGGATGAGCACAGATACGCAGTATTTT.

This clonotype was seen ten or more times. The chain has TRBV2 and TRBJ2-5; tentatively, D is TRBD1 (6 bases). The CDR3 is made up of 14 amino acids. Germline assignment: CDR1 SNHLY and CDR2 FYNNEI. The ends were cut back, 6 bases at V and 4 bases at J, with 15 bases in the middle. The CDR3 here is CASSTTGGLETQYF. The CDR3 DNA sequence: TGTGCCAGCAGCACGACAGGAGGTCTAGAGACCCAGTACTTC.

This clonotype has a count of ten or more. The chain couples TRBV25-1 to TRBJ2-1, with 8 bases fitting TRBD2. From germline, CDR1 is MGHDK and CDR2 SYGVNS. After removal of 8 bases from V and 4 bases from J, the junction contained 7 bases not matched to a gene. The CDR3 is made up of 14 amino acids. The CDR3: CASGTSGAYNEQFF. The CDR3 region has the DNA TGTGCCAGCGGAACTAGCGGAGCATACAATGAGCAGTTCTTC. Variable domain in full (rest from reference TRBV25-1 and TRBJ2-1): EADIYQTPRYLVIGTGKKITLECSQTMGHDKMYWYQQDPGMELHLIHYSYGVNSTEKGDLSSESTVSRIRTEHFPLTLESARPSHTSQYLCASGTSGAYNEQFFGPGTRLTVL.

This clonotype turned up a few times. V usage is TRBV6-5 and J usage is TRBJ2-7; D assignment may be TRBD1 or TRBD2 (6 bases each). The CDR3 covers 11 residues. V lost 10 bases to trimming and J lost 8 bases, with 15 bases between them. Germline V gene data show CDR1 as MNHEY and CDR2 as SVGAGI. CDR3 DNA sequence: TGTGCCACCCTGGGGGGCTTACAGCAGTACTTC. Protein product: CATLGGLQQYF.

The chain couples TRBV2 to TRBJ1-6; D is unclear. This CDR3 is built from 14 residues. Germline CDR1 reads SNHLY; CDR2 reads FYNNEI. Trimming stripped 1 base from V and 11 bases from J, with 12 bases between. The CDR3 coding sequence is TGTGCCAGCAGTGAAGAGAGGGTAGGGCCACCCCTCCACTTT. Amino acids: CASSEERVGPPLHF.

The V and J genes are TRBV4-1 and TRBJ2-1; 10 bases line up with TRBD2. Trimming removed 4 bases from V and 8 bases from J; junction bases left unmatched: 2. Germline CDR1 is MGHRA and CDR2 is YSYEKL. The CDR3 has 13 residues. The chain's CDR3 is CASSPLAGHEQFF. The DNA for the CDR3 is TGCGCCAGCAGCCCACTAGCGGGACATGAGCAGTTCTTC.

The sample holds many counts of this clonotype. The V gene is TRBV5-1, the J gene TRBJ2-3, with D possibly matching TRBD2 (5 bases). Deletions cut 3 bases from V and 4 bases from J, with 12 bases between. The CDR3 covers 14 residues. Germline loops: CDR1 SGHRS, CDR2 YFSETQ. The DNA for the CDR3 is TGCGCCAGCAGCTCGCTAGCCGGAGCAGATACGCAGTATTTT. Translated, it gives CASSSLAGADTQYF.

The sample holds a few counts of this clonotype. CDR3 DNA: TGTGCCAGGTACTGTACGCAGTATTTT. Protein sequence: CARYCTQYF. The chain joins TRBV19 to TRBJ2-3, with unresolved D. The germline CDR1 and CDR2 sequences are LNHDA and SQIVND (reference sequence). This CDR3 comprises 9 residues. The V end lost 9 bases, the J end lost 8 bases, and 6 bases lay between the germline ends.

This chain joins TRBV11-2 and TRBJ2-2; 10 nucleotides line up with TRBD2. J was trimmed by 1 base and V by 4 bases; bases with no gene match: 9. The CDR3 runs to 18 residues. Per germline, CDR1 SGHAT and CDR2 FQNNGV. The CDR3, as DNA: TGTGCCAGCAGCTCCGGACTAGCGGACTGGGAGAACACCGGGGAGCTGTTTTTT. It is translated as CASSSGLADWENTGELFF.

This clonotype showed up just a few times. This chain uses TRBV10-3 with TRBJ2-5; TRBD2 matches 8 bases. This CDR3 has 13 amino acids. Germline V gene sequence: CDR1 ENHRY, CDR2 SYGVKD. After removal of 7 bases from V and 5 bases from J, the junction contained 6 bases not matched to a gene. CDR3 in DNA: TGTGCCATCAATGGAGGCGGGAGGGAGACCCAGTACTTC. Its translation: CAINGGGRETQYF.